This T cell receptor beta chain was found in a study of OX40 agonist ivuxolimab in advanced cancers. The repertoire was sequenced with immunoSEQ multiplex PCR; TCRdb's copy has only in-frame clones and lacks some. Among fewer than 45,000 clones listed, roughly four fifths were seen once. The CDR3 consists of 15 residues. Looked up from germline, CDR1 is KGHSH and CDR2 is LQKENI. V gave up 3 bases and J gave up 2 bases, with 14 bases separating them. V gene TRBV18 combines with J gene TRBJ2-7; possible D gene TRBD1, 7 bases. Sequences were derived from CD4+ or CD8+ T cells sorted from blood, sampled in a trial of the OX40 agonist ivuxolimab. This clonotype was obtained from an adult with an advanced solid tumor such as melanoma, head and neck, liver or kidney cancer. The CDR3 spells CASSPRGESAYEQYF. The CDR3, as DNA: TGTGCCAGCTCACCCAGGGGGGAAAGCGCCTACGAGCAGTACTTC.